This TCR beta chain was sequenced for a study of control samples from healthy donors and cancer patients. Clones were sequenced by immunoSEQ multiplex PCR, and TCRdb holds only the in-frame ones, with some missing. The sample records around 230,000 clones, roughly 94% being singletons. CDR1 is SGDLS, CDR2 YYNGEE, per germline. The ends were cut back, 3 bases at V and 2 bases at J, with 18 bases in the middle. CDR3 length: 17 amino acids. Sequenced: blood. V is TRBV9 and J is TRBJ1-3, with D maybe TRBD1 (6 bases). The receptor was derived from a man in his fifties or sixties in good health. CDR3 sequence (DNA): TGTGCCAGCAGCGCCCTCTCTACAGGGTCGGCTGGAAACACCATATATTTT. This encodes CASSALSTGSAGNTIYF.